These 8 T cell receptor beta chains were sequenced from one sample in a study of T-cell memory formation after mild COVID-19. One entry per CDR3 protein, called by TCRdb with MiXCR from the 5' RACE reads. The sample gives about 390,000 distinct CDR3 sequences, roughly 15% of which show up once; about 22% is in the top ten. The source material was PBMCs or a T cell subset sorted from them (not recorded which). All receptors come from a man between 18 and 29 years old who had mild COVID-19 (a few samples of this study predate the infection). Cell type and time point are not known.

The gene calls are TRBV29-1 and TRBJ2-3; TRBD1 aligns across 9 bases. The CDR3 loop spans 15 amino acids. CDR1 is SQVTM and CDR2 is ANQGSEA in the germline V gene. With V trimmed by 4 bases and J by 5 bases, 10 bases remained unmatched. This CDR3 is CSVGGQGSLIDTQYF. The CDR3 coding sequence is TGCAGCGTTGGGGGACAGGGCTCCCTAATAGATACGCAGTATTTT.

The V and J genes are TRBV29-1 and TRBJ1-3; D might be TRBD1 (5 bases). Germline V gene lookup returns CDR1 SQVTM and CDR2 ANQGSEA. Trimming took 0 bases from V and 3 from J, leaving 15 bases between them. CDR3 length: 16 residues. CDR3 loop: CSVEDRGRVGGNTIYF. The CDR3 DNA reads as TGCAGCGTTGAAGATCGGGGCAGGGTCGGTGGAAACACCATATATTTT.

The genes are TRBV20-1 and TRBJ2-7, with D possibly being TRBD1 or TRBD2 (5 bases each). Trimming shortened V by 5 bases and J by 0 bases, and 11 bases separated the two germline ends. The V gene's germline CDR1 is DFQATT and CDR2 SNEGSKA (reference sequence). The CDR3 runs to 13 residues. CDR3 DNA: TGCAGTGCTGCGCGTGGGACCTCCTACGAGCAGTACTTC. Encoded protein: CSAARGTSYEQYF.

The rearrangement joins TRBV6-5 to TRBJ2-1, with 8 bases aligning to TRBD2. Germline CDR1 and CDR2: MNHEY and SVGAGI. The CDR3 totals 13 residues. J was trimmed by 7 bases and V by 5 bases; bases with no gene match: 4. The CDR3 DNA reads TGTGCCAGCAGTGTCCGGGGGGGGAATGAGCAGTTCTTC. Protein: CASSVRGGNEQFF.

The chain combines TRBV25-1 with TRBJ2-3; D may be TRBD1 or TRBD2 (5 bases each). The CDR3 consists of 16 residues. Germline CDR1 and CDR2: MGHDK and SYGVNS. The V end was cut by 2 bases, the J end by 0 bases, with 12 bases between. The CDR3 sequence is CASSELRDGSTDTQYF. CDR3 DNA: TGTGCCAGCAGTGAACTCCGGGACGGAAGCACAGATACGCAGTATTTT.

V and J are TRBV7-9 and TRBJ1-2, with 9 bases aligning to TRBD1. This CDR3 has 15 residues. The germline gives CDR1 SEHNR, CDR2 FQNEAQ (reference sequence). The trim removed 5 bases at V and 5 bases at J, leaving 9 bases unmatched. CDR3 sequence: CASSQQGARSYGYTF. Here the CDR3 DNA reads TGTGCCAGCAGCCAACAGGGGGCGCGAAGTTATGGCTACACCTTC.

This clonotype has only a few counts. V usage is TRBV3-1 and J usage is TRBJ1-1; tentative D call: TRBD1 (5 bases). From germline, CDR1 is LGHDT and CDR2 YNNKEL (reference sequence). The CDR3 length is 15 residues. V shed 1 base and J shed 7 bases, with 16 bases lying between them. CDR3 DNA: TGTGCCAGCAGCCAAGCCGACAGCACTCGAGGTGAAGCTTTCTTT. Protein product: CASSQADSTRGEAFF.

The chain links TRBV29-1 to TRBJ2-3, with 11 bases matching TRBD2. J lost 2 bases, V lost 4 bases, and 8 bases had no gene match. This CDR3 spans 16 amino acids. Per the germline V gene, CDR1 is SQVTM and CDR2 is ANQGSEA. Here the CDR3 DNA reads TGCAGCGTTGGGGGTTTGACTAGCGGGGACACAGATACGCAGTATTTT. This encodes CSVGGLTSGDTDTQYF.